Each of the 24 T cell receptor beta chains below was sequenced from the same sample in a study of cytomegalovirus exposure and HLA in healthy donors. Researchers ran the PCR with 60 Vbeta and 13 Jbeta primers. The assay was immunoSEQ multiplex PCR, and TCRdb's table has in-frame clones only and misses some. The sample includes some 100,000 clones, under 85% of them seen just once. The sequencing input was PBMCs. Receptors were obtained from a woman aged 40 to 55 in good health and CMV-seronegative.

In its sample, this clone was seen once. The V and J genes are TRBV18 and TRBJ2-2; D ambiguous. V lost 2 bases and J lost 2, with 12 bases in between. Germline V gives CDR1 KGHSH, CDR2 LQKENI. This CDR3 region has 16 residues. For the CDR3, the DNA is TGTGCCAGCTCACCAGACTCACCCCTTAACACCGGGGAGCTGTTTTTT. This sequence encodes CASSPDSPLNTGELFF.

CDR3 loop: CATSRDRRLTATNEKLFF. The CDR3 bases are TGTGCCACCAGCAGAGATCGGCGGCTCACTGCAACTAATGAAAAACTGTTTTTT. V is TRBV15 and J is TRBJ1-4, with D unresolved. This CDR3 region has 18 residues. The germline gives CDR1 LNHNV, CDR2 YYDKDF (reference sequence). V was clipped by 0 bases and J by 0 bases, with 14 bases between them.

This clone was found a few times. V usage is TRBV5-6 and J usage is TRBJ1-3; no clear D. Germline V CDR1 and CDR2: SGHDT, YYEEEE. The V end was cut by 4 bases, the J end by 0 bases, with 8 bases between. This CDR3 is 14 amino acids long. CDR3 in amino acids: CASSRGSSGNTIYF. The DNA for the CDR3 is TGTGCCAGCAGCCGAGGGAGCTCTGGAAACACCATATATTTT.

The gene calls are TRBV6-5 and TRBJ2-1; TRBD2 agrees at 9 bases. The CDR3 extends over 14 amino acids. V was pared by 3 bases and J by 5 bases, with 2 bases of the junction left unmatched. Germline CDR1 MNHEY, CDR2 SVGAGI. CDR3: CASSYIAGDNEQFF. The CDR3 coding sequence is TGTGCCAGCAGTTATATAGCGGGGGACAATGAGCAGTTCTTC.

Worth noting for this clone: One junction end disagrees with the germline gene, perhaps due to a read error. The chain recombines TRBV7-9 with TRBJ2-6; D is possibly TRBD2 (5 bases). CDR1 and CDR2 (germline): SEHNR, FQNEAQ (reference sequence). This CDR3 spans 16 amino acids. The CDR3 is CSSSLGFGEGANVLTF. The CDR3 nucleotides are TGTTCCAGCAGCTTAGGGTTCGGGGAAGGGGCCAACGTCCTGACTTTC. Supplemented by reference TRBV7-9 and TRBJ2-6, the full variable domain reads DTGVSQNPRHKITKRGQNVTFRCDPISEHNRLYWYRQTLGQGPEFLTYFQNEAQLEKSRLLSDRFSAERPKGSFSTLEIQRTEQGDSAMYLCSSSLGFGEGANVLTFGAGSRLTVL.

V usage is TRBV19 and J usage is TRBJ2-3; TRBD2 matches at 7 bases. V lost 1 base, J lost 2 bases, and 9 bases stayed unmatched. This CDR3 is 17 amino acids long. The germline gives CDR1 LNHDA, CDR2 SQIVND (reference sequence). This CDR3 is CASSIGLASSLTDTQYF. The DNA of the CDR3 is TGTGCCAGTAGTATAGGACTAGCCTCATCCCTCACAGATACGCAGTATTTT. Complete variable domain (other parts from reference TRBV19 and TRBJ2-3): DGGITQSPKYLFRKEGQNVTLSCEQNLNHDAMYWYRQDPGQGLRLIYYSQIVNDFQKGDIAEGYSVSREKKESFPLTVTSAQKNPTAFYLCASSIGLASSLTDTQYFGPGTRLTVL.

This clone was detected only once. The chain combines TRBV18 with TRBJ2-5; D perhaps matches TRBD2 (5 bases). CDR1 KGHSH and CDR2 LQKENI come from the germline V gene. There are 15 residues in the CDR3. The V gene lost 3 bases and the J gene lost 3 bases, with 14 bases spanning the gap. The CDR3 region is CASSPSSRGEETQYF. For the CDR3, the DNA is TGTGCCAGCTCACCGTCTTCCCGGGGAGAAGAGACCCAGTACTTC.

This chain uses TRBV6-1 with TRBJ2-2; 9 nucleotides line up with TRBD1. This CDR3 is built from 15 residues. Germline CDR1 and CDR2: MNHNS and SASEGT. V shed 5 bases, J shed 5 bases, and the junction held 6 bases outside the gene matches. CDR3 coding DNA: TGTGCCAGCAGTCGCACAGGGGGCAGGACCGGGGAGCTGTTTTTT. Its translation is CASSRTGGRTGELFF.

The chain employs TRBV15 and TRBJ2-7, with 12 bases lining up with TRBD2. The CDR3 length is 16 residues. After removal of 0 bases from V and 6 bases from J, the junction contained 6 bases not matched to a gene. Germline CDR1 reads LNHNV; CDR2 reads YYDKDF (reference sequence). In DNA form, the CDR3 reads TGTGCCACCAGCAGAGAAGGGACTAGCGGGTTTCGCGAGCAGTACTTC. This gives the protein CATSREGTSGFREQYF.

This clone was seen only a few times. The chain uses TRBV18 and TRBJ1-3; 7 bases are a match to TRBD1. Germline V gene lookup returns CDR1 KGHSH and CDR2 LQKENI. The V and J ends lost 3 bases and 2 bases, in that order; junction bases with no gene match: 7. CDR3 length: 16 amino acids. The DNA for the CDR3 is TGTGCCAGCTCACCTAGACAGGGTTTAGCTGGAAACACCATATATTTT. This codes for CASSPRQGLAGNTIYF.

The chain joins TRBV5-1 to TRBJ2-1; the match to TRBD1 covers 9 bases. In germline, CDR1 is SGHRS, CDR2 YFSETQ. V shed 5 bases, J shed 5 bases, and the junction held 5 bases outside the gene matches. This CDR3 comprises 14 residues. CDR3 DNA: TGCGCCAGCAGAGCCGGGACAGGGAACAATGAGCAGTTCTTC. As protein: CASRAGTGNNEQFF.

The CDR3 region is CSVASQGMNTGELFF. CDR3 nucleotide sequence: TGCAGCGTTGCCTCGCAGGGGATGAACACCGGGGAGCTGTTTTTT. The chain carries TRBV29-1 and TRBJ2-2; D might be TRBD1 (6 bases). Trimming removed 4 bases at V and 1 base at J, with 13 bases between. This CDR3 has 15 residues. The germline V gene encodes CDR1 SQVTM and CDR2 ANQGSEA.

The chain joins TRBV6-5 to TRBJ1-3, with D perhaps TRBD1 (5 bases). Germline lookup yields CDR1 MNHEY and CDR2 SVGAGI. The CDR3 has 14 amino acids. The germline V and J ends were trimmed by 7 bases and 2 bases, with 12 bases remaining between them. The CDR3 is CASTRGSTGNTIYF. Here the CDR3 DNA reads TGTGCCAGCACTAGGGGTTCTACTGGAAACACCATATATTTT.

The CDR3: CASRGLTLNTEAFF. CDR3 in DNA: TGTGCCAGCAGGGGACTGACCCTGAACACTGAAGCTTTCTTT. The J gene is TRBJ1-1, the V gene TRBV6-1; tentatively, D is TRBD1 (5 bases). From germline, CDR1 is MNHNS and CDR2 SASEGT. Trimming removed 6 bases from V and 0 bases from J, with 11 bases in between. The CDR3 has 14 amino acids.

The chain uses TRBV9 and TRBJ2-1; 8 bases match TRBD1. The length of the CDR3 is 16 residues. Unmatched junction bases numbered 4, after V lost 0 bases and J lost 2 bases. The germline gives CDR1 SGDLS, CDR2 YYNGEE. The chain's CDR3 is CASSVEGTGAYNEQFF. The CDR3 DNA sequence: TGTGCCAGCAGCGTAGAAGGGACAGGAGCCTACAATGAGCAGTTCTTC.

The chain recombines TRBV5-5 with TRBJ2-5; 10 bases line up with TRBD1. With V trimmed by 2 bases and J by 5 bases, 6 bases remained unmatched. In germline, CDR1 is SGHKS, CDR2 YYEKEE (reference sequence). This CDR3 comprises 15 residues. The CDR3 nucleotides read TGTGCCAGCAGCTTACAACGGACAGGGGGGGAGACCCAGTACTTC. This sequence encodes CASSLQRTGGETQYF.

The chain recombines TRBV19 with TRBJ2-3; D possibly corresponds to TRBD2 (6 bases). V lost 4 bases and J 2 bases, leaving 10 bases between the germline ends. Looked up from germline, CDR1 is LNHDA and CDR2 is SQIVND (reference sequence). The length of the CDR3 is 14 residues. The chain's CDR3 is CASSSAGPTDTQYF. The CDR3 nucleotides are TGTGCCAGTAGTAGTGCGGGACCCACAGATACGCAGTATTTT.

This chain uses TRBV5-1 with TRBJ2-7; 7 nucleotides align to TRBD1. This CDR3 spans 15 amino acids. CDR1 SGHRS and CDR2 YFSETQ come from the germline V gene. V was pared by 3 bases and J by 0 bases, with 6 bases of the junction left unmatched. CDR3 in amino acids: CASSSRDRASYEQYF. CDR3 nucleotides: TGCGCCAGCAGCTCCCGAGACAGGGCCTCCTACGAGCAGTACTTC.

The J gene is TRBJ2-5, the V gene TRBV5-1; 9 bases are shared with TRBD1. CDR3 size: 16 residues. V lost 4 bases and J lost 4; bases outside the gene matches: 11. Germline loops: CDR1 SGHRS, CDR2 YFSETQ. The chain's CDR3 is CASSPPTGGMGETQYF. DNA of the CDR3: TGCGCCAGCAGCCCGCCGACAGGGGGTATGGGAGAGACCCAGTACTTC.

The rearrangement joins TRBV9 to TRBJ2-1; tentative D call: TRBD2 (6 bases). From germline, CDR1 is SGDLS and CDR2 YYNGEE. Trimming removed 2 bases from V and 5 bases from J, with 23 bases in between. The CDR3 consists of 18 residues. The CDR3 loop is CASSVRFGGTEVHNEQFF. CDR3 DNA sequence: TGTGCCAGCAGCGTGAGGTTTGGAGGGACCGAGGTACACAATGAGCAGTTCTTC.

This chain connects TRBV25-1 to TRBJ1-6; the match to TRBD1 covers 9 bases. This CDR3 region has 15 residues. V lost 4 bases and J lost 2; bases outside the gene matches: 0. Germline loops: CDR1 MGHDK, CDR2 SYGVNS. The CDR3 spells CASSGTGAYNSPLHF. CDR3 DNA sequence: TGTGCCAGCAGTGGGACAGGGGCCTATAATTCACCCCTCCACTTT.

The rearrangement joins TRBV15 to TRBJ2-7; 7 bases fit TRBD1. Germline V gene data show CDR1 as LNHNV and CDR2 as YYDKDF (reference sequence). Unmatched junction bases numbered 12, after V lost 4 bases and J lost 6 bases. This CDR3 has 15 amino acids. Here the CDR3 DNA reads TGTGCCACCAGCACCAGCAGTTCGGGACAGTCCGAGCAGTACTTC. It yields the protein CATSTSSSGQSEQYF.

The rearrangement joins TRBV7-2 to TRBJ1-5, with D tentatively TRBD1 (5 bases). The CDR3 has 17 residues. The V gene's germline CDR1 is SGHTA and CDR2 FQGNSA. V was trimmed by 2 bases and J by 1 base, leaving 15 bases between them. In nucleotides, the CDR3 is TGTGCCAGCAGCTTATGGGCTGGAGGGACGAGCAATCAGCCCCAGCATTTT. This gives the protein CASSLWAGGTSNQPQHF.

This rearrangement joins TRBV7-6 to TRBJ2-5; D perhaps matches TRBD1 (6 bases). With 3 bases removed from V and 0 bases from J, the gap between germline ends came to 11 bases. Germline-derived CDR1 and CDR2 are SGHVS and FNYEAQ. The CDR3 covers 15 residues. The CDR3 DNA sequence: TGTGCCAGCAGCTTTGCCCAGGGGTACCAAGAGACCCAGTACTTC. Protein: CASSFAQGYQETQYF.